These 8 T cell receptor beta chains share one sample of origin, sequenced in a study of shared clonotypes between healthy human individuals. The assay was immunoSEQ multiplex PCR, and TCRdb's table has in-frame clones only and misses some. The sample records 950,000 to 1,100,000 clones, about 76% being singletons. Sequences were obtained from memory CD4+ T cells sorted from blood. Subset of the sample: CD45RA-negative fraction. The origin of the receptors is a man younger than 30 in good health.

This chain connects TRBV7-3 to TRBJ2-2; weak D call: TRBD2 (5 bases). The germline CDR1 and CDR2 sequences are SGHTA and FQGTGA. Trimming stripped 5 bases from V and 7 bases from J, with 17 bases between. The CDR3 runs to 15 residues. CDR3 nucleotides: TGTGCCAGCAGCAATGCTACTAGAAAATACGGGGAGCTGTTTTTT. This translates into CASSNATRKYGELFF. The full variable domain, its missing parts supplied by reference TRBV7-3 and TRBJ2-2, is GAGVSQTPSNKVTEKGKYVELRCDPISGHTALYWYRQSLGQGPEFLIYFQGTGAADDSGLPNDRFFAVRPEGSVSTLKIQRTERGDSAVYLCASSNATRKYGELFFGEGSRLTVL.

The chain carries TRBV2 and TRBJ1-5, with D unclear. The CDR3 is 14 residues long. V lost 2 bases to trimming and J lost 3 bases, with 8 bases between them. Germline V gene data show CDR1 as SNHLY and CDR2 as FYNNEI. CDR3 region: CASSELGVNQPQHF. The CDR3 region has the DNA TGTGCCAGCAGTGAACTGGGAGTCAATCAGCCCCAGCATTTT.

The rearrangement links TRBV7-2 to TRBJ1-5; D is uncertain. The CDR3 loop spans 15 amino acids. Trimming cost V 1 base and J 4 bases, with 11 bases left between them. Looked up from germline, CDR1 is SGHTA and CDR2 is FQGNSA. CDR3 sequence reads: CASSLESVPNQPQHF. CDR3 bases: TGTGCCAGCAGCTTAGAAAGCGTTCCAAATCAGCCCCAGCATTTT.

The J gene is TRBJ2-1, the V gene TRBV5-1; TRBD1 agrees at 9 bases. This CDR3 has 16 residues. J gave up 7 bases and V 0 bases, and 8 bases lay outside the gene matches. The V gene's germline CDR1 is SGHRS and CDR2 YFSETQ. Here the CDR3 reads CASSLGVGTGRNEQFF. The CDR3, as DNA: TGCGCCAGCAGCTTGGGGGTCGGGACAGGGAGAAATGAGCAGTTCTTC.

About this clone: This sample also contains other DNA sequences that code for the same CDR3. This rearrangement joins TRBV5-1 to TRBJ2-5, with D perhaps being TRBD1 or TRBD2 (5 bases each). Germline V gene data show CDR1 as SGHRS and CDR2 as YFSETQ. This CDR3 spans 13 amino acids. V lost 4 bases, J lost 4 bases, and 11 bases lay in between. The CDR3 protein is CASSRGSGETQYF. DNA for the CDR3: TGCGCCAGCAGCCGGGGCAGCGGAGAGACCCAGTACTTC.

The rearrangement joins TRBV12-2 to TRBJ1-3. TRBV12-2 is termed a pseudogene. The CDR3 contains 17 residues. The CDR3 sequence: CASRPLWDGTPCRTIYF. The CDR3, as DNA: TGTGCAAGTCGCCCGCTTTGGGACGGTACTCCCTGTCGCACCATATATTTT.

This clone has just one count. The sample contains more than one DNA sequence encoding this CDR3. The chain couples TRBV5-1 to TRBJ2-5, with 11 positions matching TRBD2. Per germline, CDR1 SGHRS and CDR2 YFSETQ. J lost 4 bases, V lost 3 bases, and 5 bases had no gene match. This CDR3 has 15 residues. The CDR3 DNA reads as TGCGCCAGCAGCTCGGGACTAGCGGAGGGAGAGACCCAGTACTTC. As protein: CASSSGLAEGETQYF.

The J gene is TRBJ2-7, the V gene TRBV6-5, with 7 bases identical to TRBD1. The CDR3 consists of 14 residues. The J segment lost 2 bases and the V segment lost 2 bases, leaving 3 bases of the junction unmatched. Germline V gene data show CDR1 as MNHEY and CDR2 as SVGAGI. CDR3 amino acids: CASSYETGTYEQYF. DNA of the CDR3: TGTGCCAGCAGTTACGAGACAGGGACCTACGAGCAGTACTTC.